The clone carrying this TCR beta chain came up a few times. Its antigen remains unknown. Germline V lookup: CDR1 MDHEN, CDR2 SYDVKM. CDR3 length: 14 amino acids. With 1 base removed from V and 3 bases from J, the gap between germline ends came to 10 bases. This sample is drawn from a study of identical twins. Overall study results and limits: Zero-insertion results could be subject to partial confounding by invariant MAIT and iNKT cells.

TCRdb itself ran the 5' RACE reads through MiXCR, one entry per CDR3 protein. The data contain about 340,000 distinct CDR3 sequences, around 12% of them singletons. A further study also used this sample, focusing on yellow fever vaccine responses in identical twins.

This chain connects TRBV28 to TRBJ2-7, with D maybe TRBD1 (6 bases). The clonotype comes from a young woman in good health. Material: CD8+ T cells sorted from blood. This CDR3 reads CASSLSTGLYEQYF. The CDR3 DNA is TGTGCCAGCAGTTTATCCACAGGGCTCTACGAGCAGTACTTC.